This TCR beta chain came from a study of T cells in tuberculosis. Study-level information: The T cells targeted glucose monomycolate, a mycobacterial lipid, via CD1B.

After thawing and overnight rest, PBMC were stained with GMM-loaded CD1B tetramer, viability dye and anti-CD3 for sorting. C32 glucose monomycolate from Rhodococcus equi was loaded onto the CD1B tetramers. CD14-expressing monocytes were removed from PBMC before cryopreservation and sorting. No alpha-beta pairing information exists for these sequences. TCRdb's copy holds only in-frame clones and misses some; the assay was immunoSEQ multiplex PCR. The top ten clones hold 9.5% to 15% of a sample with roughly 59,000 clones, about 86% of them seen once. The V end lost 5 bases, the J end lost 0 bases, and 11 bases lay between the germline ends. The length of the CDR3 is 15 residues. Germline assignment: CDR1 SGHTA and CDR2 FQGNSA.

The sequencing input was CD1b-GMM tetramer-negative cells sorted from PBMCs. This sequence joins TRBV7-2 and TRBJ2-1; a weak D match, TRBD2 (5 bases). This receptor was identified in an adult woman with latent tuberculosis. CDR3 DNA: TGTGCCAGCAGCCCCGGACTGAGCTCCTACAATGAGCAGTTCTTC. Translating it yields CASSPGLSSYNEQFF.